This TCR beta chain was sequenced during a study of T cell repertoires in cytomegalovirus infection. TCRdb reanalysed the reads using MiXCR and keeps one entry per CDR3 protein. The sample lists 680,000 or so distinct CDR3 sequences, roughly 36% occurring once. About this clonotype itself: The antigen is not known.

The germline V gene has CDR1 SGHTA and CDR2 FQGNSA. The CDR3 has 14 amino acids. Trimming took 4 bases from V and 4 from J, leaving 13 bases between them. Study conclusions and caveats: Using cumulative public TCR beta family frequency, the authors identified those who carried CMV together with the relevant HLA. The ex vivo response was dominated by HLA-C-restricted CMV-specific TCR beta clonotypes.

V usage is TRBV7-2 and J usage is TRBJ1-1; a weak D match, TRBD1 (6 bases). Source material: PBMCs. This receptor was identified in a human donor in good health (CMV status not recorded). Some clones in this sample may be carry-over from other donors' samples. The DNA for the CDR3 is TGTGCCAGCAGCTCTTCGACAGGTATCACTGAAGCTTTCTTT. Translation gives CASSSSTGITEAFF.